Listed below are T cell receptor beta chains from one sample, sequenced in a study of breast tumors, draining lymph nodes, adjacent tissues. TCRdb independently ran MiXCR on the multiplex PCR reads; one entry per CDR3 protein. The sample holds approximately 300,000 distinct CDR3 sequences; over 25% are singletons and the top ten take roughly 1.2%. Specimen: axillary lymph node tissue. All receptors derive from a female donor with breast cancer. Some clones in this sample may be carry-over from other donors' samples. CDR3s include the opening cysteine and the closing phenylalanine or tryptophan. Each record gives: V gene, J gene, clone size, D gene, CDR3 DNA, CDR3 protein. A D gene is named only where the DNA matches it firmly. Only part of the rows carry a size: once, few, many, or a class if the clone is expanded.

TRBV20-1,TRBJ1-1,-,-,TGCAGTGCTAGAACGGTATACAGGGACACTGAAGCTTTCTTT,CSARTVYRDTEAFF
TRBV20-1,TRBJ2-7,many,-,TGCAGTGCCCCGGGGGAACTGGGCGATCGGTCCGAGCAGTACTTC,CSAPGELGDRSEQYF
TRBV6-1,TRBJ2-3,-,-,TGTGCCAGCAGTGAAGCGCAGGGCAGTGGCACAGATACGCAGTATTTT,CASSEAQGSGTDTQYF
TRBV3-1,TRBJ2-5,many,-,TGTGCCAGCAGCCGGACCCTTAAAGCGCAAGAGACCCAGTACTTC,CASSRTLKAQETQYF
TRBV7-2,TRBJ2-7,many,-,TGTGCCAGCAGCTTATTCAGGTCTCGGGAGCAGTACTTC,CASSLFRSREQYF
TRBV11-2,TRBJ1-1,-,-,TGTGCCAGCAGCCCCCCCGGGAGGGTATCTGAAGCTTTCTTT,CASSPPGRVSEAFF
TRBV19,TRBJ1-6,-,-,TGTGCCAGTAGTATAGGGGCCGGGGCAGATAATTCACCCCTCCACTTT,CASSIGAGADNSPLHF
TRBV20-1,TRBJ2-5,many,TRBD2,TGCAGTTCCGGGACTAGCGGGACCCAGTACTTC,CSSGTSGTQYF
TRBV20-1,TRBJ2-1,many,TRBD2,TGCAGTGCTAGTAGGCTAGCGGGAGTCGGAGATGAGCAGTTCTTC,CSASRLAGVGDEQFF
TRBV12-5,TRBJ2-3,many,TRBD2,TGTGCTAGTGGTCGGGTGGCCAAGCGGGAGGGAAAGAGCACAGATACGCAGTATTTT,CASGRVAKREGKSTDTQYF
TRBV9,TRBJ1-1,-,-,TGTGCCAGCAGCCCCCCATCCGCTTCTGAAGCTTTCTTT,CASSPPSASEAFF
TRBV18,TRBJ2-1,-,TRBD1,TGTGCCAGCTCAAACCGGGACAGGGTCTACAATGAGCAGTTCTTC,CASSNRDRVYNEQFF
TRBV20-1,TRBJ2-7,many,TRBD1,TGCAATGCTAGCCGACCAGGGGGCTCCAGATACGAGCAGTACTTC,CNASRPGGSRYEQYF
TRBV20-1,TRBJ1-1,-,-,TGCAGTGCTAGAGGGACAATCATGAACACTGAAGCTTTCTTT,CSARGTIMNTEAFF
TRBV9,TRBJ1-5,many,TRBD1,TGTGCCAGCAGCGTAGAAGCAGGGGGTCTGGGGCCCCAGCATTTT,CASSVEAGGLGPQHF
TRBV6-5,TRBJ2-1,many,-,TGTGCCAGCAGGCCCCAGGGGCGAAATGAGCAGTTCTTC,CASRPQGRNEQFF
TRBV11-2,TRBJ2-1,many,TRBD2,TGTGCCAGCAGCTGGCGACTAGCGGATGACAATGAGCAGTTCTTC,CASSWRLADDNEQFF
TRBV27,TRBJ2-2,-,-,TGTGCCAGCAGTCCCCCTGGGCCCGGGGAGCTGTTTTTT,CASSPPGPGELFF
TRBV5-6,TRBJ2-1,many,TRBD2,TGTGCCAGCAGCTTCAGGGCGGGAGGGCAGTACAATGAGCAGTTCTTC,CASSFRAGGQYNEQFF
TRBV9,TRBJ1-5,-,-,TGTGCCAGCAGCGTAGTAGCGGGAGCCACCGAGCATTTT,CASSVVAGATEHF
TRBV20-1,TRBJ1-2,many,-,TGCAGTGCTCCCCTACAGGTCTATGGCTACACCTTC,CSAPLQVYGYTF
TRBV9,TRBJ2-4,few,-,TGTGCCAGCAGCGTAGGGGACTCCGGAGACATTCAGTACTTC,CASSVGDSGDIQYF
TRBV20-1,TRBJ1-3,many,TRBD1,TGCAGTGCTAGAATGCAGGGGGCCGTTGGAAACACCATATATTTT,CSARMQGAVGNTIYF
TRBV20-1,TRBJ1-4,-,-,TGCAGTGCTAGGGGCCAGGGTACCTGGGGGAAACTGTTTTTT,CSARGQGTWGKLFF
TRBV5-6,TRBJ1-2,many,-,TGTGCCAGCAGCTTGGCGGCTTCCTATTATGGCTACACCTTC,CASSLAASYYGYTF
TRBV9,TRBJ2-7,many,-,TGTGCCAGCAGCGTGGGGACAAGCCCCTACTACGAGCAGTACTTC,CASSVGTSPYYEQYF
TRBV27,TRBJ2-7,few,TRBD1,TGTGCCAGCACCCAACAGGGGGGACCGGGCTGGGAGCAGTACTTC,CASTQQGGPGWEQYF
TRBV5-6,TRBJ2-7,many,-,TGTGCCAGCAGCCACCTATTGACAGGATACGAGCAGTACTTC,CASSHLLTGYEQYF
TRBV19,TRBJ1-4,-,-,TGTGCCAGTAGTATACCGGGATCCGCTTACAATGAAAAACTGTTTTTT,CASSIPGSAYNEKLFF
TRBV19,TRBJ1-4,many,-,TGTGCCAGTAGTTCTCGACTCGGTCCCGAAAAACTGTTTTTT,CASSSRLGPEKLFF
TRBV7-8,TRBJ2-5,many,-,TGTGCCAGCAGCTTAGGTGGGTTAGCGGTGGAGACCCAGTACTTC,CASSLGGLAVETQYF
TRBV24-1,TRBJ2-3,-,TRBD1,TGTGCCACCAGTGTAATCAGGCCGGGGACAGATACGCGGTATTTT,CATSVIRPGTDTRYF
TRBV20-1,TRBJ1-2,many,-,TGCAGTGCTAGGGGGGGCAGGGACTATGGCTACACCTTC,CSARGGRDYGYTF
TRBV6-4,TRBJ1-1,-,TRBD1,TGTGCCAGCAGGGCAACAGGGGAAGGCACTGAAGCTTTCTTT,CASRATGEGTEAFF
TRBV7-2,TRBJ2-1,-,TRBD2,TGTGCCAGCAGCACAGCGGGAGGGCCGGTACGAGGGCAGTTCTTC,CASSTAGGPVRGQFF
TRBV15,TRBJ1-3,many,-,TGTGCCACCAGCAGAGGGTGGGGGCGAAGCTCTGGAAACACCATATATTTT,CATSRGWGRSSGNTIYF
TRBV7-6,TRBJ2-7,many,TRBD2,TGTGCCAGCAGCGCTGTTAGCGGGAGGGTTTACGAGCAGTACTTC,CASSAVSGRVYEQYF
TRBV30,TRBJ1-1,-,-,TGTGCCTGGAGTGCCCGGCCGGGTGAAGCTTTCTTT,CAWSARPGEAFF
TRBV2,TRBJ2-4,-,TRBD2,TGTGCCAGCACTACGGGAGGGCCAAACATTCGGTACTTC,CASTTGGPNIRYF
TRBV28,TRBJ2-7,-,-,TGTGCCAGCAGTCTTTGGAGTAGGGAGCAGTACTTC,CASSLWSREQYF
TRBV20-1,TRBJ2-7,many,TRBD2,TGCAGTGCAAGAAGCGGGGCGTACGAGCAGTACTTC,CSARSGAYEQYF
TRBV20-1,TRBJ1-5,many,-,TGCAGTGCTAGTTCTAGGGTGAAGGGTCAGCCCCAGCATTTT,CSASSRVKGQPQHF
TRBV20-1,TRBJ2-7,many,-,TGCAGTGCTAGTCTTGGGATGGGGTCATACGAGCAGTACTTC,CSASLGMGSYEQYF
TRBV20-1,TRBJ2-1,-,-,TGCAGTGCCGAGGGTATCGTCTATGAGTCGTTCTTC,CSAEGIVYESFF
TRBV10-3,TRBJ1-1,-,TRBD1,TGTGCCAGCGGGACAGTGAACACTGAAGCTTTCTTT,CASGTVNTEAFF
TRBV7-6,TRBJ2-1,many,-,TGTGCCAGCAGCTTAGCTCAGTATGGTGAGCAGTTCTTC,CASSLAQYGEQFF
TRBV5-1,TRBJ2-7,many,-,TGCGCCAGCAGCTTGGTTGGGGCATTCACCGACGAGCAGTACTTC,CASSLVGAFTDEQYF
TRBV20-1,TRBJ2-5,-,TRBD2,TGCAGTGCTACACCCCCTAGCGGGAGGGCCCAAGCGACCCAGTACTTC,CSATPPSGRAQATQYF